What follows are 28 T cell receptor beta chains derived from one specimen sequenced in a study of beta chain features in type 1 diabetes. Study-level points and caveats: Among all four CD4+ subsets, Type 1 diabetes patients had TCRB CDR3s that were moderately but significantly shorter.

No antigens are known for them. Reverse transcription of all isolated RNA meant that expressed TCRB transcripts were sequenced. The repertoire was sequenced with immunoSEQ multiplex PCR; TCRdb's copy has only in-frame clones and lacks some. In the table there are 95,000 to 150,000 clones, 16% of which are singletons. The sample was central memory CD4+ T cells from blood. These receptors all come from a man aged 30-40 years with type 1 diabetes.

The DNA of the CDR3 is TGCAGCGCGGGACACCAGTCGGGGCCCCAGCATTTT. Translating gives CSAGHQSGPQHF. The chain is built from TRBV29-1 and TRBJ1-5; tentative D call: TRBD1 (6 bases). V was cut by 7 bases and J by 9 bases, with 16 bases left in between. Germline V gene lookup returns CDR1 SQVTM and CDR2 ANQGSEA. The CDR3 consists of 12 residues.

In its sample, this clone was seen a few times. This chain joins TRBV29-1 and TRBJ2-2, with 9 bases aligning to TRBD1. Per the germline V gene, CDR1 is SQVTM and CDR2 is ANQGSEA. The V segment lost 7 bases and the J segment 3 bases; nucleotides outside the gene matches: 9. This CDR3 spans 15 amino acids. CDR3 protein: CSGATGGFDTGELFF. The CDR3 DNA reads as TGCAGCGGTGCAACAGGGGGCTTTGACACCGGGGAGCTGTTTTTT.

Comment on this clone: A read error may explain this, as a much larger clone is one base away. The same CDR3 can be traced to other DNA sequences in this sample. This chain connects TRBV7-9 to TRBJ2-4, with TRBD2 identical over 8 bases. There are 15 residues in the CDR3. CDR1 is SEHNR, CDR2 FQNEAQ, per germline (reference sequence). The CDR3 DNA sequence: TGTGCCAGCAGCTTAGCGGTAGCGGGGCAAAACATCCAGTACTTC. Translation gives CASSLAVAGQNIQYF.

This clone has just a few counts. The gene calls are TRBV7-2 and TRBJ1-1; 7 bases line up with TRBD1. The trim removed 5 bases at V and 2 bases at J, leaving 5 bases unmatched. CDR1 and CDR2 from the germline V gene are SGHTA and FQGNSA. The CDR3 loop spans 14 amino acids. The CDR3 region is CASSIGTANTEAFF. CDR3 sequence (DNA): TGTGCCAGCAGCATTGGGACAGCTAACACTGAAGCTTTCTTT.

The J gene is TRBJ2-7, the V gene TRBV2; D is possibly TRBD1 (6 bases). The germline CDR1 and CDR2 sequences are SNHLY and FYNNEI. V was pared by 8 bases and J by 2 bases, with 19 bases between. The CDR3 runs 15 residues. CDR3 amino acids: CASQESTGQAYEQYF. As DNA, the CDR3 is TGTGCCAGCCAAGAATCGACAGGCCAGGCCTACGAGCAGTACTTC.

CDR3: CASSLRQGAENEQFF. CDR3 in DNA: TGTGCCAGCAGCCTCCGACAGGGGGCTGAGAATGAGCAGTTCTTC. The rearrangement joins TRBV11-1 to TRBJ2-1; 10 nucleotides line up with TRBD1. Germline loops: CDR1 SGHAT, CDR2 FQDESV (reference sequence). Trimming took 5 bases from V and 7 from J; bases not matched to a gene: 8. CDR3 length: 15 residues.

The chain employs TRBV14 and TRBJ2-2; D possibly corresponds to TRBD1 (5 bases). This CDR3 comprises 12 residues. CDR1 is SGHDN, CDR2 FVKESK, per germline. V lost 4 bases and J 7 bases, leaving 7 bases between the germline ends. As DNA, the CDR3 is TGTGCCAGCAGCCCAGGGATCGGGGAGCTGTTTTTT. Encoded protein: CASSPGIGELFF.

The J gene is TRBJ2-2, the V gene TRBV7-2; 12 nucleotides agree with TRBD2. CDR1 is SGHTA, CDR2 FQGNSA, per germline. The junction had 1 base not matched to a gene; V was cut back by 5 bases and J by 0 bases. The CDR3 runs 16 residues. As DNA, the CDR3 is TGTGCCAGCAGCCGGACTAGCGGGGCGAACACCGGGGAGCTGTTTTTT. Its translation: CASSRTSGANTGELFF.

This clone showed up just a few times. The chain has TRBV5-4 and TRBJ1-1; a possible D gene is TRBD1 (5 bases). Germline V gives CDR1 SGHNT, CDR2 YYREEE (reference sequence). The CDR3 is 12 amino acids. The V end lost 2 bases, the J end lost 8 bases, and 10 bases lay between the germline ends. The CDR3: CASSFLRGEAFF. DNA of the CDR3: TGTGCCAGCAGCTTCCTTCGGGGCGAAGCTTTCTTT.

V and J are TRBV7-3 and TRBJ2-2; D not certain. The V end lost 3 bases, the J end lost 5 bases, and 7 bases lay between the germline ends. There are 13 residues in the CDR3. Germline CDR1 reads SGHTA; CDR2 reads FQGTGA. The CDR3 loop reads CASSFERTGELFF. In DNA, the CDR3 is TGTGCCAGCAGCTTTGAGAGAACCGGGGAGCTGTTTTTT.

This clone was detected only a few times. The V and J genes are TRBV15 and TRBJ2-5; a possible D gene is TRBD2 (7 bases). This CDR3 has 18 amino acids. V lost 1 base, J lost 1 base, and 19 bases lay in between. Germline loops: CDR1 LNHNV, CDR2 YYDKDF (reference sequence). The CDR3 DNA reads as TGTGCCACCAGCAGAGCCCCGAGGGGGGGCTGGGGCCAAGAGACCCAGTACTTC. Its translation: CATSRAPRGGWGQETQYF. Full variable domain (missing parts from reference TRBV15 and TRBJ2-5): DAMVIQNPRYQVTQFGKPVTLSCSQTLNHNVMYWYQQKSSQAPKLLFHYYDKDFNNEADTPDNFQSRRPNTSFCFLDIRSPGLGDTAMYLCATSRAPRGGWGQETQYFGPGTRLLVL.

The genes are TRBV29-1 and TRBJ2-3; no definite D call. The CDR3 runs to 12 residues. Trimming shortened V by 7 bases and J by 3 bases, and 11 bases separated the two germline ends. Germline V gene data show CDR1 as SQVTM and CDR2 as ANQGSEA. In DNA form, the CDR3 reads TGCAGCGCCAACCCAACAACAGATACGCAGTATTTT. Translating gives CSANPTTDTQYF.

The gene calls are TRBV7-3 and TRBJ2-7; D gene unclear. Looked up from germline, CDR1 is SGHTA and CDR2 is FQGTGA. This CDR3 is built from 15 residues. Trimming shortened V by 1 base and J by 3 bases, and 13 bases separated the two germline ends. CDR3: CASSLSWGLGYEQYF. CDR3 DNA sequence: TGTGCCAGCAGCTTAAGTTGGGGTCTAGGCTACGAGCAGTACTTC. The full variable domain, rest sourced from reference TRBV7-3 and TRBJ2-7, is GAGVSQTPSNKVTEKGKYVELRCDPISGHTALYWYRQSLGQGPEFLIYFQGTGAADDSGLPNDRFFAVRPEGSVSTLKIQRTERGDSAVYLCASSLSWGLGYEQYFGPGTRLTVT.

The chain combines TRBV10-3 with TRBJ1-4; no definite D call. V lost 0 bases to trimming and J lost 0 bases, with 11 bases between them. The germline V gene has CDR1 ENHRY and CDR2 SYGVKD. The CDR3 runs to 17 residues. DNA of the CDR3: TGTGCCATCAGTGAGTCAGCCGGCGGGGCAACTAATGAAAAACTGTTTTTT. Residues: CAISESAGGATNEKLFF.

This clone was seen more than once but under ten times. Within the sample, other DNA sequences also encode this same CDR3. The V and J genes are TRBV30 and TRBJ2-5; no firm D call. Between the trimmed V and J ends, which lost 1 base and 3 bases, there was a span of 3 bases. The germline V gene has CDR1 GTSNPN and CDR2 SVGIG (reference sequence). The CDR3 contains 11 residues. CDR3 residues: CAWSAEETQYF. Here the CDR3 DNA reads TGTGCCTGGAGTGCCGAAGAGACCCAGTACTTC.

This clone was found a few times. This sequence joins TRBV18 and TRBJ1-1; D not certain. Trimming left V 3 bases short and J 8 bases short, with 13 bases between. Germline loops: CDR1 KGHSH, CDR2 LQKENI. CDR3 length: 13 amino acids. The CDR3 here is CASSPPGTEEAFF. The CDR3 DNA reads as TGTGCCAGCTCACCTCCAGGCACAGAAGAAGCTTTCTTT.

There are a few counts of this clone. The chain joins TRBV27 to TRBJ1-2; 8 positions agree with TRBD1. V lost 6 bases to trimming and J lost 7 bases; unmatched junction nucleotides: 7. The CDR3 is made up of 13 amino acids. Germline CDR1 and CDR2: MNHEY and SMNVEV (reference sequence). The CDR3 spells CASRPTGGSGYTF. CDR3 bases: TGTGCCAGCAGACCCACAGGGGGTAGTGGCTACACCTTC.

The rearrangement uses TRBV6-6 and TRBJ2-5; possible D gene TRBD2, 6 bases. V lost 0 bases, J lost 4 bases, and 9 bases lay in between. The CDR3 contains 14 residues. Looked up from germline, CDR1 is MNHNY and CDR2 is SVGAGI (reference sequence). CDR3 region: CASSYSGTGETQYF. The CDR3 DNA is TGTGCCAGCAGTTACTCCGGGACTGGAGAGACCCAGTACTTC.

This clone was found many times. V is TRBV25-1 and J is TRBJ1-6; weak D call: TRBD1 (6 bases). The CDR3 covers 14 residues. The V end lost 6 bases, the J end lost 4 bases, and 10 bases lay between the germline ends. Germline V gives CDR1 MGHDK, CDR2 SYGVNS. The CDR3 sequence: CASSPGHYNSPLHF. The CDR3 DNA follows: TGTGCCAGCAGCCCGGGACATTATAATTCACCCCTCCACTTT.

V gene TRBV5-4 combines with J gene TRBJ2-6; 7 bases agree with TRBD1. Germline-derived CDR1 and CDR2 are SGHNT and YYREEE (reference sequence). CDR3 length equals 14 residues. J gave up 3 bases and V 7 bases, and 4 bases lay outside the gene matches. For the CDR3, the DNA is TGTGCCAGCCTACCAGGGGGTGGGGCCAACGTCCTGACTTTC. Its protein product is CASLPGGGANVLTF.

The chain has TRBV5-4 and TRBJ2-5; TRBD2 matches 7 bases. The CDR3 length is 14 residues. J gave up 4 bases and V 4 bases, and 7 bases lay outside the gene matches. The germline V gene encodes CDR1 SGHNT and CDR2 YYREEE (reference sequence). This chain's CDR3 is CASSGPTSPETQYF. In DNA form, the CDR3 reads TGTGCCAGCAGCGGTCCGACTAGCCCAGAGACCCAGTACTTC.

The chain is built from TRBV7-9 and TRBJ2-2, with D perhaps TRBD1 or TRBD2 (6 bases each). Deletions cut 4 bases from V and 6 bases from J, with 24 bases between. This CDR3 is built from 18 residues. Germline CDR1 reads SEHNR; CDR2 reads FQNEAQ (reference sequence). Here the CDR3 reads CASSSSAGSQGSAGELFF. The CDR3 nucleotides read TGTGCCAGCAGCTCCAGCGCGGGGTCACAGGGAAGTGCCGGGGAGCTGTTTTTT.

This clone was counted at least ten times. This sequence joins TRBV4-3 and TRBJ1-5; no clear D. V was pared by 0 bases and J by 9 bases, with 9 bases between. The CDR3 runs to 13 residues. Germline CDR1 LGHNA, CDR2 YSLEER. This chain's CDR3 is CASSQELTAPQHF. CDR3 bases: TGCGCCAGCAGCCAAGAGTTGACGGCGCCCCAGCATTTT.

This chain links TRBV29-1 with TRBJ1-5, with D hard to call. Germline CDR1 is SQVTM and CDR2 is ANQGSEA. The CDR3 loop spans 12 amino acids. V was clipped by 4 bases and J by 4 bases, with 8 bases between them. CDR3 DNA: TGCAGCGTTGGTGGCTATAATCAGCCCCAGCATTTT. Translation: CSVGGYNQPQHF.

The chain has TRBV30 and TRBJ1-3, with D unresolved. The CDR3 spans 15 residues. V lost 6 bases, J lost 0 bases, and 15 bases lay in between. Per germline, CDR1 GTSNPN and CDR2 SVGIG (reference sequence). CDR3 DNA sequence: TGTGCCTGCTCGCTCTTGGGTTTCTCTGGAAACACCATATATTTT. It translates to CACSLLGFSGNTIYF.

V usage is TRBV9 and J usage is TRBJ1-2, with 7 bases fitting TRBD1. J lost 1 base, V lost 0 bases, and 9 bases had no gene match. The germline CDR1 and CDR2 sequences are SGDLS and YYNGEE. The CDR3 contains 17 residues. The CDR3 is CASSVEVGTVDNYGYTF. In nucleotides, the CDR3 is TGTGCCAGCAGCGTAGAGGTTGGGACAGTGGATAACTATGGCTACACCTTC.

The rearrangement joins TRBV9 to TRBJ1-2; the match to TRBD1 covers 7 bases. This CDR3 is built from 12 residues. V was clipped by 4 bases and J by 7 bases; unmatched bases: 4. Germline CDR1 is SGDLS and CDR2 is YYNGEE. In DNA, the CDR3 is TGTGCCAGCAGCCCATGGACAGGTGGCTACACCTTC. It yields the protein CASSPWTGGYTF.

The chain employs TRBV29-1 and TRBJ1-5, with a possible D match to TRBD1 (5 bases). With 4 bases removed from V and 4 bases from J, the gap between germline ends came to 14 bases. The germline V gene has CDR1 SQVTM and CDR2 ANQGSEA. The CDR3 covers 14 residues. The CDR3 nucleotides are TGCAGCGTTGCGGAAGGGGATGGAAATCAGCCCCAGCATTTT. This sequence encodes CSVAEGDGNQPQHF. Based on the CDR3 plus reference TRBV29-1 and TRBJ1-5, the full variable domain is SAVISQKPSRDICQRGTSLTIQCQVDSQVTMMFWYRQQPGQSLTLIATANQGSEATYESGFVIDKFPISRPNLTFSTLTVSNMSPEDSSIYLCSVAEGDGNQPQHFGDGTRLSIL.